This T cell receptor beta chain appears in the sequencing data of a study of blood T cell repertoires in COVID-19. After removal of 5 bases from V and 3 bases from J, the junction contained 9 bases not matched to a gene. The CDR3 loop spans 16 amino acids. The germline gives CDR1 LNHDA, CDR2 SQIVND (reference sequence). Sequencing was performed with immunoSEQ multiplex PCR; in TCRdb, only in-frame clones are kept and a portion is missing. The table has 45,000 to 55,000 clones, 84% seen once. The chain carries TRBV19 and TRBJ2-1, with TRBD1 matching 8 bases. This sequence originates from a man aged 50-59 years with acute or convalescent COVID-19. The sequencing sample was made of peripheral blood. The CDR3 loop reads CASSPLGQGSYNEQFF. The CDR3 DNA reads TGTGCCAGTAGTCCGCTTGGACAGGGAAGCTACAATGAGCAGTTCTTC. The whole variable domain, remainder taken from reference TRBV19 and TRBJ2-1, is DGGITQSPKYLFRKEGQNVTLSCEQNLNHDAMYWYRQDPGQGLRLIYYSQIVNDFQKGDIAEGYSVSREKKESFPLTVTSAQKNPTAFYLCASSPLGQGSYNEQFFGPGTRLTVL.